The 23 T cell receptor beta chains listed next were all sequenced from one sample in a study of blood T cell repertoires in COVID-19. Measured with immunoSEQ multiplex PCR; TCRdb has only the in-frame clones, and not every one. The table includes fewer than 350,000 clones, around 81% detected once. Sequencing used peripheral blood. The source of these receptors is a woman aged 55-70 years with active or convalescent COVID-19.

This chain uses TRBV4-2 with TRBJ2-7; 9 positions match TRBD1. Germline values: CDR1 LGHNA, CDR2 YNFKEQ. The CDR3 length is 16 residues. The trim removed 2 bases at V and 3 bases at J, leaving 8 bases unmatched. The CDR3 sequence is CASSQTEDRGLYEQYF. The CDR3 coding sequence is TGTGCCAGCAGCCAAACCGAGGACAGGGGTCTCTACGAGCAGTACTTC.

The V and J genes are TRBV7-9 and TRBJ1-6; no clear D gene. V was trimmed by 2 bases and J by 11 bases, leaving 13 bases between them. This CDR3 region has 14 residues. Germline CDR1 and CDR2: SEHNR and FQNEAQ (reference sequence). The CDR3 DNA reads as TGTGCCAGCAGCTTACAATTGGTTTCGGCACCCCTCCACTTT. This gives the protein CASSLQLVSAPLHF. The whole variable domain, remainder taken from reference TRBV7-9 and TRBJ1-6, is DTGVSQNPRHKITKRGQNVTFRCDPISEHNRLYWYRQTLGQGPEFLTYFQNEAQLEKSRLLSDRFSAERPKGSFSTLEIQRTEQGDSAMYLCASSLQLVSAPLHFGNGTRLTVT.

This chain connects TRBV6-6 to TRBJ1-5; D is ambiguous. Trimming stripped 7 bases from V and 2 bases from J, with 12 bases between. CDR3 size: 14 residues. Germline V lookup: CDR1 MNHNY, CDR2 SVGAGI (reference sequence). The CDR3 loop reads CASKPELGNQPQHF. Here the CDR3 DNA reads TGTGCCAGCAAACCGGAGTTGGGCAATCAGCCCCAGCATTTT.

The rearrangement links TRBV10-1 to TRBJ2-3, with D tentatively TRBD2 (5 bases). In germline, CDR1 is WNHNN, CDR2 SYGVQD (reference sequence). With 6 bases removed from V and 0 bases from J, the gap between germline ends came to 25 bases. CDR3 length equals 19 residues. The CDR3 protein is CASSVDFGVRALSTDTQYF. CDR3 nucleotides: TGCGCCAGCAGCGTGGACTTTGGGGTGCGGGCGCTTAGCACAGATACGCAGTATTTT.

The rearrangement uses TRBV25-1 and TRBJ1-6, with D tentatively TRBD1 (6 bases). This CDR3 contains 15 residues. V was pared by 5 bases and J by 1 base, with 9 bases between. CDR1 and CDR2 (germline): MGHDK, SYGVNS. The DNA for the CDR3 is TGTGCCAGCAGTCCACAGGGTTCCTATAATTCACCCCTCCACTTT. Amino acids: CASSPQGSYNSPLHF.

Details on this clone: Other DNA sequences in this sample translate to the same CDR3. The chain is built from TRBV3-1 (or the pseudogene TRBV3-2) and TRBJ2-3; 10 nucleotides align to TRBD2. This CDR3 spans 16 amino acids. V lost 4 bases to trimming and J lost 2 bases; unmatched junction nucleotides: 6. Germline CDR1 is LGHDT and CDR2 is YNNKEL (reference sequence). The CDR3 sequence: CASSPISGGTTDTQYF. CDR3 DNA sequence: TGTGCCAGCAGCCCAATTAGCGGGGGGACCACAGATACGCAGTATTTT.

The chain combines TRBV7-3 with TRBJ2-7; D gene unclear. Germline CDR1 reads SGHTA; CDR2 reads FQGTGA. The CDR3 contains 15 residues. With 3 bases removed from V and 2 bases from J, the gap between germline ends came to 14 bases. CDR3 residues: CASSFSSAGAYEQYF. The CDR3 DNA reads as TGTGCCAGCAGCTTCTCCTCGGCAGGCGCCTACGAGCAGTACTTC.

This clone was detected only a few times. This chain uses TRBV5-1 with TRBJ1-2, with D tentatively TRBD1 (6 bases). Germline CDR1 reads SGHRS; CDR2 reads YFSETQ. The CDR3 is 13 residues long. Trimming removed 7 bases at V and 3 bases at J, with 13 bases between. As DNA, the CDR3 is TGCGCCAGCCAGGGGAGGGAGGACTATGGCTACACCTTC. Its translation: CASQGREDYGYTF.

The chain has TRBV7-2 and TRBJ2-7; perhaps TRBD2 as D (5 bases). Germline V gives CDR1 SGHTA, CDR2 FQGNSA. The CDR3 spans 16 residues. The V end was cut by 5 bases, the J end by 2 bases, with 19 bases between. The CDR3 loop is CASSLGAVGTAYEQYF. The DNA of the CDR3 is TGTGCCAGCAGCCTAGGAGCGGTAGGAACCGCCTACGAGCAGTACTTC.

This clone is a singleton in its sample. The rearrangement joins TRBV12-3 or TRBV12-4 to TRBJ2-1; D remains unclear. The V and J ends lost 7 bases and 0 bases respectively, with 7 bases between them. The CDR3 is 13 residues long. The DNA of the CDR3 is TGTGCCAGCACCCCGAGCTCCTACAATGAGCAGTTCTTC. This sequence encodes CASTPSSYNEQFF.

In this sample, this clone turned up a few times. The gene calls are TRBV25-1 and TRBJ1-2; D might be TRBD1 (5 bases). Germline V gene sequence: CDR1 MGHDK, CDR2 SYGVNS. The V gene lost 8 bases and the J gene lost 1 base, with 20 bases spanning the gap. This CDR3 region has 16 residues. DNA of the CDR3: TGTGCCAGCGGGCAGACAGTCATGAAACTTAACTATGGCTACACCTTC. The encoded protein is CASGQTVMKLNYGYTF.

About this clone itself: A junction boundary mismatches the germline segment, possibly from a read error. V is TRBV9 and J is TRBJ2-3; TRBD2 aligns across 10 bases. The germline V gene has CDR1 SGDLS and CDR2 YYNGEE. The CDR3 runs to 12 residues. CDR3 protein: CASSGLAGGLDF. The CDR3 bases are TGTGCCAGCAGCGGATTAGCGGGGGGCCTCGATTTT.

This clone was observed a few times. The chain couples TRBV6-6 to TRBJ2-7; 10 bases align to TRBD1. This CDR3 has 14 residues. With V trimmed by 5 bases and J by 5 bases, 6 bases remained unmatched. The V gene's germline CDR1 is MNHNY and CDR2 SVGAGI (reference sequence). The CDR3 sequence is CASSQRGQGNEQYF. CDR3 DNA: TGTGCCAGCAGTCAGAGGGGACAGGGGAACGAGCAGTACTTC.

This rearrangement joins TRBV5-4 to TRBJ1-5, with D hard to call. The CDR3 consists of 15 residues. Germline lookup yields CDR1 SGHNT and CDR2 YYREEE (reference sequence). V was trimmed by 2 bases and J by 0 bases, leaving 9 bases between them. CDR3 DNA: TGTGCCAGCAGCTTAGGCGGATATAGCAATCAGCCCCAGCATTTT. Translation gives CASSLGGYSNQPQHF.

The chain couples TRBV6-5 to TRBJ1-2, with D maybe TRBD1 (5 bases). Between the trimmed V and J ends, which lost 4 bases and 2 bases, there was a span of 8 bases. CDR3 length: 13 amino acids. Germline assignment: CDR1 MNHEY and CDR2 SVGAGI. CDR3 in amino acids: CASSLTVNYGYTF. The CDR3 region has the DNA TGTGCCAGCAGTTTGACAGTCAACTATGGCTACACCTTC.

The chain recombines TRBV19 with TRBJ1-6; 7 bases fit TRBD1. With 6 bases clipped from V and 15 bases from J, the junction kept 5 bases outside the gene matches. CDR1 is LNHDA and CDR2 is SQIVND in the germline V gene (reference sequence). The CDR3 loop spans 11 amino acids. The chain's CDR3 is CASRTGPRLHF. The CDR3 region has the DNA TGTGCCAGTAGGACAGGGCCGCGCCTCCACTTT.

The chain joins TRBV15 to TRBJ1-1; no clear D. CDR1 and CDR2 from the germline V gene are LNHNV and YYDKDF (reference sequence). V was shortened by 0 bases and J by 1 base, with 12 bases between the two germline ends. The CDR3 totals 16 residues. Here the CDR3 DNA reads TGTGCCACCAGCAGAGATTGGGCTGCCCCGAACACTGAAGCTTTCTTT. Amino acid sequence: CATSRDWAAPNTEAFF.

CDR3 region: CASSLAGGRGNSPLHF. The CDR3 DNA reads TGTGCCAGCAGCTTGGCCGGGGGGCGAGGTAATTCACCCCTCCACTTT. The J gene is TRBJ1-6, the V gene TRBV5-8, with D tentatively TRBD1 (6 bases). The V gene's germline CDR1 is SGHTS and CDR2 YDEGEE. CDR3 length: 16 amino acids. The V gene lost 0 bases and the J gene lost 6 bases, with 13 bases spanning the gap. Supplemented by reference TRBV5-8 and TRBJ1-6, the full variable domain reads EAGVTQSPTHLIKTRGQQATLRCSPISGHTSVYWYQQALGLGLQFLLWYDEGEERNRGNFPPRFSGRQFPNYSSELNVNALELEDSALYLCASSLAGGRGNSPLHFGNGTRLTVT.

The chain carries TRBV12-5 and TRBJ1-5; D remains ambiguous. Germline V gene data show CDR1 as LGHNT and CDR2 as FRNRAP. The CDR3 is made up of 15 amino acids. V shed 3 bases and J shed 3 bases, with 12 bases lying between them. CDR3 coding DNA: TGTGCTAGTGGTTTAAAGGACTGGGACAATCAGCCCCAGCATTTT. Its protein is CASGLKDWDNQPQHF.

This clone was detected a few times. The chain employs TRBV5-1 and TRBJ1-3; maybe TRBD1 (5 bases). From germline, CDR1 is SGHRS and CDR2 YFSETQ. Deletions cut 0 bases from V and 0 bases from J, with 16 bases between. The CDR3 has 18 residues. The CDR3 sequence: CASSLEGEGWSSGNTIYF. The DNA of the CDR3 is TGCGCCAGCAGCTTGGAAGGGGAGGGATGGAGCTCTGGAAACACCATATATTTT.

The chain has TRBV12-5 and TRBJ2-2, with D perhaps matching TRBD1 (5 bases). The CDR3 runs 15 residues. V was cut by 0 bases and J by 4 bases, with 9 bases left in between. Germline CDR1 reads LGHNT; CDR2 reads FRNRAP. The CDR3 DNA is TGTGCTAGTGGTTTGGTATCAAGGGGCACCGGGGAGCTGTTTTTT. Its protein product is CASGLVSRGTGELFF.

This CDR3 is CASSSAQGDPSPLHF. The CDR3 DNA sequence: TGCGCCAGCAGCTCAGCGCAGGGGGACCCCTCACCCCTCCACTTT. The chain carries TRBV5-1 and TRBJ1-6; 7 nucleotides match TRBD1. The trim removed 3 bases at V and 10 bases at J, leaving 10 bases unmatched. Germline V gives CDR1 SGHRS, CDR2 YFSETQ. This CDR3 region has 15 residues.

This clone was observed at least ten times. In DNA form, the CDR3 reads TGTGCCTGGAGTGTTCTCTGGGACAGGGGGCTGGGGGGGGCCAACGTCCTGACTTTC. Amino acids: CAWSVLWDRGLGGANVLTF. The chain employs TRBV30 and TRBJ2-6; 12 bases align to TRBD1. With 0 bases clipped from V and 4 bases from J, the junction kept 10 bases outside the gene matches. Germline V gene data show CDR1 as GTSNPN and CDR2 as SVGIG (reference sequence). The CDR3 is 19 residues long.